These T cell receptor beta chains were read from a single sample in a study of blood T cell repertoires in COVID-19. Profiled with immunoSEQ multiplex PCR; TCRdb holds only in-frame clones, not every one. The sample consists of about 170,000 clones, over 80% of them appearing once. Sequencing input: peripheral blood. The source is a woman aged 50 to 60 with acute or convalescent COVID-19. The CDR3 runs from the conserved cysteine through the conserved F or W. The D gene is left open where the match is weak. The listing skips clone size in some rows; elsewhere it reads once, few, many or a size class.

once,TRBV9,TRBJ1-1,TRBD1,TGTGCCAGCAGCGTTACAGGGGGCGCGTCAACTGAAGCTTTCTTT,CASSVTGGASTEAFF
.,TRBV5-6,TRBJ1-1,TRBD1,TGTGCCAGCAGCACCGGGACAGCACTCATGAACACTGAAGCTTTCTTT,CASSTGTALMNTEAFF
.,TRBV7-9,TRBJ2-7,TRBD1,TGTGCCAGCAGCACAGCCGGGACAGGGGTATCCTACGAGCAGTACTTC,CASSTAGTGVSYEQYF
.,TRBV7-3,TRBJ1-2,.,TGTGCCAGCAGCTTAACGGCGGGGAGCTATGGCTACACCTTC,CASSLTAGSYGYTF
.,TRBV14,TRBJ2-6,TRBD1,TGTGCCAGCAGCCAGACAGGGGGCAAAGGGGCCAACGTCCTGACTTTC,CASSQTGGKGANVLTF
.,TRBV19,TRBJ1-2,.,TGTGCCAGCCTGGACTGGGGGCTAGGCTATGGCTACACCTTC,CASLDWGLGYGYTF
.,TRBV7-6,TRBJ2-1,TRBD1,TGTGCCAGCAGCTTAGGGAGGACAGGGAACAATGAGCAGTTCTTC,CASSLGRTGNNEQFF
.,TRBV30,TRBJ1-4,.,TGTGCCTCCTCAGGGGCAGGAGATGAAAAACTGTTTTTT,CASSGAGDEKLFF
.,TRBV30,TRBJ2-1,TRBD1,TGTGCCTGGAGTTCTATCGGGACAGGGGGCTTCTTC,CAWSSIGTGGFF
.,TRBV24-1,TRBJ2-2,.,TGTGCCACCACCTATCCCCAGGGCGCGAACACCGGGGAGCTGTTTTTT,CATTYPQGANTGELFF
.,TRBV19,TRBJ1-5,.,TGTGCCAGTAGCATAACCCGGACGGGAAATCAGCCCCAGCATTTT,CASSITRTGNQPQHF
.,TRBV3-1/TRBV3-2,TRBJ1-2,.,TGTGCCAGCAGCCAAGTAGGAGGGTACTATGGCTACACCTTC,CASSQVGGYYGYTF
.,TRBV10-3,TRBJ2-5,.,TGTGCCATCAGTGAGGAGTACCAAGAGACCCAGTACTTC,CAISEEYQETQYF
.,TRBV11-2,TRBJ2-7,.,TGTGCCAGCAGCTTAGATCTAGGAATAACAAAAGGCTCCTACGAGCAGTACTTC,CASSLDLGITKGSYEQYF
.,TRBV6-2/TRBV6-3,TRBJ2-5,TRBD2,TGTGCCAGCAGTTATGAAGCGGGAGAAGAGACCCAGTACTTC,CASSYEAGEETQYF
once,TRBV2,TRBJ1-3,.,TGTGCCAGCAGTGGACCGACAGTTACTACTGGAAACACCATATATTTT,CASSGPTVTTGNTIYF
.,TRBV4-3,TRBJ1-6,TRBD1,TGCGCCAGCAGCCAAGTTTCGGGGTCAGGACAGGGGGTTTCACCCCTCCACTTT,CASSQVSGSGQGVSPLHF
.,TRBV18,TRBJ2-1,TRBD1,TGTGCCAGCTCACCAACAGGGGGCGAACTGGCTGAGCAGTTCTTC,CASSPTGGELAEQFF
once,TRBV6-5,TRBJ1-1,.,TGTGCCAGCACCAACAACCGGGGGAACACTGAAGCTTTCTTT,CASTNNRGNTEAFF
.,TRBV5-6,TRBJ1-6,.,TGTGCCAGCAGCTCGGGCCCCCGGGGGTCACCCCTCCACTTT,CASSSGPRGSPLHF
.,TRBV5-1,TRBJ2-7,TRBD1,TGCGCCAGCAGCCCGGGACAGGGGATACACGAGCAGTACTTC,CASSPGQGIHEQYF
.,TRBV27,TRBJ1-5,.,TGTGCCAGCAGTTCCCGAATTTTAACAGGGCATCATGGCAATCAGCCCCAGCATTTT,CASSSRILTGHHGNQPQHF
.,TRBV7-2,TRBJ2-2,TRBD2,TGTGCCAGCAGCCCACTAGCGGGGTTGAGGGACACCGGGGAGCTGTTTTTT,CASSPLAGLRDTGELFF
.,TRBV5-6,TRBJ2-7,TRBD1,TGTGCCAGCAGCTTGGTGGGGGACAGTATCTACGAGCAGTACTTC,CASSLVGDSIYEQYF
.,TRBV14,TRBJ1-1,.,TGTGCCAGCAGCCAAGAGGTTCAACAGGCTGAAGCTTTCTTT,CASSQEVQQAEAFF
.,TRBV11-2,TRBJ2-1,.,TGTGCCAGCAGCCTCAGAGCGGAGAGCTCCTACAATGAGCAGTTCTTC,CASSLRAESSYNEQFF
.,TRBV3-1/TRBV3-2,TRBJ2-2,TRBD2,TGTGCCAGCAGCAACGGCGGGAGGAAAGTAACCGGGGAGCTGTTTTTT,CASSNGGRKVTGELFF
.,TRBV7-8,TRBJ2-1,.,TGTGCCAGCAGCTTAGAACTTCATATTCTAAATGAGCAGTTCTTC,CASSLELHILNEQFF
.,TRBV18,TRBJ1-5,.,TGTGCCAGCTCACCATCCCTACCTCAGGGTTTAAGCAATCAGCCCCAGCATTTT,CASSPSLPQGLSNQPQHF
few,TRBV6-6,TRBJ2-7,TRBD1,TGTGCCAGCAGTGGGGACAGTCAATTTTCCTACGAGCAGTACTTC,CASSGDSQFSYEQYF
.,TRBV11-3,TRBJ1-1,.,TGTGCCAGCGCGGGGGAGGACACTGAAGCTTTCTTT,CASAGEDTEAFF
.,TRBV27,TRBJ2-1,.,TGTGCCAGCAGTTTAGCGGGACGGTTCAATGAGCAGTTCTTC,CASSLAGRFNEQFF
.,TRBV19,TRBJ1-1,.,TGTGCCAGTAGTCCCATCCAGGATATGGGCACTGAAGCTTTCTTT,CASSPIQDMGTEAFF
.,TRBV30,TRBJ2-5,TRBD1,TGTGCCTGGAGGACAGGGAAACGGGGAGAGACCCAGTACTTC,CAWRTGKRGETQYF
.,TRBV6-5,TRBJ2-1,.,TGTGCCAGCAGTACAGGCTATGAGAGCAATGAGCAGTTCTTC,CASSTGYESNEQFF
.,TRBV6-1,TRBJ1-1,.,TGTGCCAGCAGTGACAGGGATCATGGTGAAGCTTTCTTT,CASSDRDHGEAFF
.,TRBV9,TRBJ1-2,TRBD1,TGTGCCAGCAGCGACAGGGGTAACTATGGCTACACCTTC,CASSDRGNYGYTF
.,TRBV11-2,TRBJ1-1,TRBD1,TGTGCCGTCTCCGCCATCTCAGGGACAGTAGTGGCTGAAGCTTTCTTT,CAVSAISGTVVAEAFF
once,TRBV14,TRBJ2-1,TRBD1,TGTGCCAGCAGTCAGGACAGGGGAACCTACAATGAGCAGTTCTTC,CASSQDRGTYNEQFF
.,TRBV5-5,TRBJ1-1,.,TGTGCCAGCAGCTGGGGAGGGGGGAACACTGAAGCTTTCTTT,CASSWGGGNTEAFF
.,TRBV19,TRBJ2-2,.,TGTGCCAGTAGTCCCCTGATGGTGGGACTCACCGGGGAGCTGTTTTTT,CASSPLMVGLTGELFF
.,TRBV9,TRBJ2-2,TRBD1,TGTGCCAGCAGCGCAAGGACAGGGATGAACACCGGGGAGCTGTTTTTT,CASSARTGMNTGELFF
.,TRBV7-2,TRBJ2-2,.,TGTGCCAGCAGCCTTCGGACTCTTGACGGGGAGCTGTTTTTT,CASSLRTLDGELFF
.,TRBV6-2/TRBV6-3,TRBJ2-7,TRBD2,TGTGCCAGCAGTCCCCGACTAGCGGGAGTGTCCGAGCAGTACTTC,CASSPRLAGVSEQYF
.,TRBV5-6,TRBJ1-2,TRBD1,TGTGCCAGCAGCGTGACAGGGGGTGATGGCTACACCTTC,CASSVTGGDGYTF
.,TRBV5-4,TRBJ1-4,.,TGTGCCAGCAGCCAGTGGGACTACCCGGGAAAACTGTTTTTT,CASSQWDYPGKLFF
.,TRBV25-1,TRBJ2-1,TRBD1,TGTGCCAGCAGTGTACTGGGACAGGGGAGGGGGCATGAGCAGTTCTTC,CASSVLGQGRGHEQFF
once,TRBV7-8,TRBJ2-3,.,TGTGCCAGCATCCCGTGGGGGGAACGCACAGATACGCAGTATTTT,CASIPWGERTDTQYF
.,TRBV6-1,TRBJ2-3,TRBD2,TGTGCCAGCAGTGAAGGGGCGGGGGGCCTCACAGATACGCAGTATTTT,CASSEGAGGLTDTQYF
.,TRBV28,TRBJ1-3,TRBD1,TGTGCCAGCAGTCCCCCAACAGGGGGTGGAAACACCATATATTTT,CASSPPTGGGNTIYF
.,TRBV2,TRBJ2-7,.,TGTGCCAGCAGAGGACAGCCAGAGGGCCCCTACGAGCAGTACTTC,CASRGQPEGPYEQYF
.,TRBV7-9,TRBJ2-7,.,TGTGCCAGCAGCTTACTTAGCCTAGAGAGCTCCTACGAGCAGTACTTC,CASSLLSLESSYEQYF
.,TRBV4-2,TRBJ2-2,TRBD2,TGTGCCAGCAGCCAAGATTGGTGGGGTAGCGGGGCCCACACCGGGGAGCTGTTTTTT,CASSQDWWGSGAHTGELFF